Listed here is a single T cell receptor (beta chain). The source of the sample is a study of blood T cell repertoires in COVID-19. For the study at large: Samples representing acute and convalescent COVID-19 were sourced from the United States, Italy and Spain.

The CDR3 has 14 amino acids. Trimming removed 5 bases at V and 0 bases at J, with 8 bases between. Germline assignment: CDR1 LGHDT and CDR2 YNNKEL (reference sequence). Per the study methods: Nucleated cell counts were estimated from reference gene primer amplification. Measured with immunoSEQ multiplex PCR; TCRdb has only the in-frame clones, and not every one. V, J and clone size are those of that table, while D and trimming were read from the DNA. The sample lists around 200,000 clones; roughly 90% were seen once. The chain has TRBV3-1 (or the pseudogene TRBV3-2) and TRBJ1-3, with a weak D call TRBD1 (6 bases). Sequenced: peripheral blood. The sequence was collected from a man aged 50-59 years with acute or convalescent COVID-19. The CDR3 DNA follows: TGTGCCAGCAGCGTACAGGGCTCTGGAAACACCATATATTTT. Translation gives CASSVQGSGNTIYF.